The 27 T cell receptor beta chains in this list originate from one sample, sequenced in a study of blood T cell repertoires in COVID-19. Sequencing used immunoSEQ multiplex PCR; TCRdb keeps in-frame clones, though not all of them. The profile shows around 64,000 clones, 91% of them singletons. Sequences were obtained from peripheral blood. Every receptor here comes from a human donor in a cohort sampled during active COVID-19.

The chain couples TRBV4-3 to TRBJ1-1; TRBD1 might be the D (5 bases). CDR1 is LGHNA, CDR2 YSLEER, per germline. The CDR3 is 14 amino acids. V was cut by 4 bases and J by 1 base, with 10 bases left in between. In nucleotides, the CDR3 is TGCGCCAGCAGCCCGTCGACAGCGAACACTGAAGCTTTCTTT. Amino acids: CASSPSTANTEAFF.

The CDR3 DNA follows: TGTGCCACCCTACCAGGGGGTCGGTACACCGGGGAGCTGTTTTTT. Its translation is CATLPGGRYTGELFF. The rearrangement uses TRBV28 and TRBJ2-2; 7 bases fit TRBD1. Germline V gives CDR1 MDHEN, CDR2 SYDVKM. Germline trimming cut 10 bases from V and 3 bases from J; bases unmatched to any gene: 11. The CDR3 covers 15 residues. The whole variable domain, remainder taken from reference TRBV28 and TRBJ2-2, is DVKVTQSSRYLVKRTGEKVFLECVQDMDHENMFWYRQDPGLGLRLIYFSYDVKMKEKGDIPEGYSVSREKKERFSLILESASTNQTSMYLCATLPGGRYTGELFFGEGSRLTVL.

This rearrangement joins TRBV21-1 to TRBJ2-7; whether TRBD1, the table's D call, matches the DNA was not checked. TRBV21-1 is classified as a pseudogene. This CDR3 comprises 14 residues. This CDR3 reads CASSIGRTVHEQYF. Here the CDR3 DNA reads TGTGCCAGCAGCATAGGTAGGACAGTCCACGAGCAGTACTTC.

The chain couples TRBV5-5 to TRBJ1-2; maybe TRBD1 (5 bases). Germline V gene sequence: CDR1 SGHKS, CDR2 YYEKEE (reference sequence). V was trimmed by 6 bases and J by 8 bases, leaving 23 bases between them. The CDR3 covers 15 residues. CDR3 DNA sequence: TGTGCCAGCAATCTCAGGGCCCTTACACGGGAGGGCTACACCTTC. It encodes CASNLRALTREGYTF. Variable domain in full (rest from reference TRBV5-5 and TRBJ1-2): DAGVTQSPTHLIKTRGQQVTLRCSPISGHKSVSWYQQVLGQGPQFIFQYYEKEERGRGNFPDRFSARQFPNYSSELNVNALLLGDSALYLCASNLRALTREGYTFGSGTRLTVV.

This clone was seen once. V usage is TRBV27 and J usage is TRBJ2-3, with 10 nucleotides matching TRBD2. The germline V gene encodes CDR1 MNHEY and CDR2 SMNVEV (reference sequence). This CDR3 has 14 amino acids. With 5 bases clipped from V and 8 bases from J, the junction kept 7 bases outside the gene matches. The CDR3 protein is CASSASGGLATQYF. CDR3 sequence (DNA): TGTGCCAGCAGTGCTAGCGGGGGACTGGCTACGCAGTATTTT.

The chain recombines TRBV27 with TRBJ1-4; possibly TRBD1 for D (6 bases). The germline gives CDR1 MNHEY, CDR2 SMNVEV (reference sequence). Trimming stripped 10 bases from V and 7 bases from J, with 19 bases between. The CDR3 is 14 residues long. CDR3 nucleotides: TGTGCCACTTCCGGGCCAGGGGTGCGTGAAAAACTGTTTTTT. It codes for CATSGPGVREKLFF.

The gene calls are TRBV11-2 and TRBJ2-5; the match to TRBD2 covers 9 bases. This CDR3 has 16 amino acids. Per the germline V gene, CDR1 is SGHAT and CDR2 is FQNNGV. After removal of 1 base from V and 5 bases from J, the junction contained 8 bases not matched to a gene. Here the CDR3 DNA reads TGTGCCAGCAGCTTAGGTATAGCGGGAGAGTTGGAGACCCAGTACTTC. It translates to CASSLGIAGELETQYF. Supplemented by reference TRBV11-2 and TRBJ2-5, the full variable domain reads EAGVAQSPRYKIIEKRQSVAFWCNPISGHATLYWYQQILGQGPKLLIQFQNNGVVDDSQLPKDRFSAERLKGVDSTLKIQPAKLEDSAVYLCASSLGIAGELETQYFGPGTRLLVL.

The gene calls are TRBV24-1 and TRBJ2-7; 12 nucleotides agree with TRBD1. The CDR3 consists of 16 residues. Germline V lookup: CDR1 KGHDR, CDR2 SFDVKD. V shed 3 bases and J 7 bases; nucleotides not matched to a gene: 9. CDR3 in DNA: TGTGCCACCAGTGATAGGGGGACAGGGGGCCGGAGGGAGCAGTACTTC. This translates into CATSDRGTGGRREQYF.

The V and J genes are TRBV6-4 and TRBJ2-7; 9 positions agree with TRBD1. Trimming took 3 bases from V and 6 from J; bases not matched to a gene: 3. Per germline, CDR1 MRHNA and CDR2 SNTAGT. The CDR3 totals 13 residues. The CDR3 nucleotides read TGTGCCAGCAGTGAGGGGACAGGGCGCGAGCAGTACTTC. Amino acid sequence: CASSEGTGREQYF.

The CDR3: CASSMQGFGDYGYTF. CDR3 DNA sequence: TGTGCCAGTAGTATGCAGGGATTTGGGGACTATGGCTACACCTTC. This chain links TRBV19 with TRBJ1-2; D is perhaps TRBD1 (5 bases). The ends were cut back, 3 bases at V and 3 bases at J, with 14 bases in the middle. The length of the CDR3 is 15 residues. Per germline, CDR1 LNHDA and CDR2 SQIVND (reference sequence).

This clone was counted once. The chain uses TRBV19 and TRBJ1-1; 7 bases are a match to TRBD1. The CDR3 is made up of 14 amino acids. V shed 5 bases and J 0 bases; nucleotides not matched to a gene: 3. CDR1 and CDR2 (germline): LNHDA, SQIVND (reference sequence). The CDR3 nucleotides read TGTGCCAGTAGTTGGGGACAGTTGAACACTGAAGCTTTCTTT. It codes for CASSWGQLNTEAFF.

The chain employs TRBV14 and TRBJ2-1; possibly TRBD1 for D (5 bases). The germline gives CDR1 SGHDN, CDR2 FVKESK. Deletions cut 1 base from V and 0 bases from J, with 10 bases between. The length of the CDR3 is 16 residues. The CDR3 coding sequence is TGTGCCAGCAGCCAAGGTCCAGGGTACTCCTACAATGAGCAGTTCTTC. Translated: CASSQGPGYSYNEQFF.

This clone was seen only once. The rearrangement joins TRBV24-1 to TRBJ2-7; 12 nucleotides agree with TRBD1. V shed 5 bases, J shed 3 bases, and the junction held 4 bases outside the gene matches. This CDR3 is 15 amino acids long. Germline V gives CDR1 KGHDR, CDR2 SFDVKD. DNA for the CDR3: TGTGCCACCAGTGTCGGGACAGGGGGCATCTACGAGCAGTACTTC. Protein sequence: CATSVGTGGIYEQYF.

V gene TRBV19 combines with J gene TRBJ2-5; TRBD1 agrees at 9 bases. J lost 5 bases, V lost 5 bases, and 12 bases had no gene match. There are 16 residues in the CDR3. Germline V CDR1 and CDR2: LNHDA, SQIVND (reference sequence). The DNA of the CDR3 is TGTGCCAGTAGTCCCCGGGGGACAGGGCTTTATGAGACCCAGTACTTC. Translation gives CASSPRGTGLYETQYF. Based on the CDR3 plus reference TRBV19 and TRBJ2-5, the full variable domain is DGGITQSPKYLFRKEGQNVTLSCEQNLNHDAMYWYRQDPGQGLRLIYYSQIVNDFQKGDIAEGYSVSREKKESFPLTVTSAQKNPTAFYLCASSPRGTGLYETQYFGPGTRLLVL.

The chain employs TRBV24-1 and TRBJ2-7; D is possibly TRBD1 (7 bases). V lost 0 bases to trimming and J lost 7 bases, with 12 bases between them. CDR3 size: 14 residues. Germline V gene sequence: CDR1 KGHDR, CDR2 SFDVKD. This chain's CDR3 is CATSDLFQGGEQYF. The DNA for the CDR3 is TGTGCCACCAGTGATTTGTTTCAGGGGGGAGAGCAGTACTTC.

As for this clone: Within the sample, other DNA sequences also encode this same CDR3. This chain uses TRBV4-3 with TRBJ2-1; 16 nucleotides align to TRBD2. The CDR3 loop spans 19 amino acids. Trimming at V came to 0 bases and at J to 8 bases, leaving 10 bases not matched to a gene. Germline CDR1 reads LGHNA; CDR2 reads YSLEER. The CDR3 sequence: CASSQDRGLAGGVGDEQFF. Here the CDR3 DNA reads TGCGCCAGCAGCCAAGATCGGGGACTAGCGGGGGGGGTAGGGGATGAGCAGTTCTTC.

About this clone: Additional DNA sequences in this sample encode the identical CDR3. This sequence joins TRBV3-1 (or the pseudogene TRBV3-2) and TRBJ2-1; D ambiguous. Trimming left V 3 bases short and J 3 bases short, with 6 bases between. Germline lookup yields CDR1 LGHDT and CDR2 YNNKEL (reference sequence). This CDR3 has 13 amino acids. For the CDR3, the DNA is TGTGCCAGCAGCCAGAGTAGCTACAATGAGCAGTTCTTC. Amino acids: CASSQSSYNEQFF.

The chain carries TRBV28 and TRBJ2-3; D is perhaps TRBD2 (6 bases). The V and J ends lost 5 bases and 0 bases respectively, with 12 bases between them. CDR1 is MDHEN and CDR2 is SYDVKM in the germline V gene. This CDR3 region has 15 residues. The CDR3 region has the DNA TGTGCCAGCAGTCGAACCGGGACTAGCACAGATACGCAGTATTTT. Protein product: CASSRTGTSTDTQYF.

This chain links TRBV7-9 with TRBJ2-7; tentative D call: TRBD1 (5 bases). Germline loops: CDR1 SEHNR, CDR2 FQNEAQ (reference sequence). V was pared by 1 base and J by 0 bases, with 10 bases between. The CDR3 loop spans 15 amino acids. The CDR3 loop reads CASSLGQPSSYEQYF. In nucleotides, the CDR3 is TGTGCCAGCAGCTTAGGACAGCCCTCCTCCTACGAGCAGTACTTC.

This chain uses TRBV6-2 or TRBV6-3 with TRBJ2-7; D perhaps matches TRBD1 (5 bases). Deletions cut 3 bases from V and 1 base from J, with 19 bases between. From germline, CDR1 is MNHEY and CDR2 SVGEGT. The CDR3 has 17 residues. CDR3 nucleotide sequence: TGTGCCAGCAGTTATCGTCCGGGCAGGGTGACGTCCTACGAGCAGTACTTC. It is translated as CASSYRPGRVTSYEQYF.

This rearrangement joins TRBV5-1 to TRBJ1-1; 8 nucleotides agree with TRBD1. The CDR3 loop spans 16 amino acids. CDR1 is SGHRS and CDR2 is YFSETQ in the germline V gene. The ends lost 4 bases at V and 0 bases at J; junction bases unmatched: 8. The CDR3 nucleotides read TGCGCCAGCAGCGAACAGGGGGTTTCGTTGAACACTGAAGCTTTCTTT. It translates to CASSEQGVSLNTEAFF. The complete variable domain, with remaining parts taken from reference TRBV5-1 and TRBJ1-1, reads KAGVTQTPRYLIKTRGQQVTLSCSPISGHRSVSWYQQTPGQGLQFLFEYFSETQRNKGNFPGRFSGRQFSNSRSEMNVSTLELGDSALYLCASSEQGVSLNTEAFFGQGTRLTVV.

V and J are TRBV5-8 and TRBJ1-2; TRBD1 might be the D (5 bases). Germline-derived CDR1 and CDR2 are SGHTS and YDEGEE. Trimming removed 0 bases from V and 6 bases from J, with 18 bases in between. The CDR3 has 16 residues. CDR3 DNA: TGTGCCAGCAGCTTGGGCCGAAGACAGCTATTCGATGGCTACACCTTC. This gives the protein CASSLGRRQLFDGYTF.

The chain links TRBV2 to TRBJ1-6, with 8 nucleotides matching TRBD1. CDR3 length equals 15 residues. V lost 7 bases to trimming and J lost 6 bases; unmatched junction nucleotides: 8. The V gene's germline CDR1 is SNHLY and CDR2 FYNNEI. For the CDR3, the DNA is TGTGCCAGCAAGGGCAGGGGGCGGATTAATTCACCCCTCCACTTT. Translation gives CASKGRGRINSPLHF.

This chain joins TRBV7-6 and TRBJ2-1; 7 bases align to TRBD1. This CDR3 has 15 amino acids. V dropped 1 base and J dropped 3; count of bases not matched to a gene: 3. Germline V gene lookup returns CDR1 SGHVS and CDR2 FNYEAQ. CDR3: CASSLEAGGYNEQFF. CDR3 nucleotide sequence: TGTGCCAGCAGCTTAGAGGCAGGGGGCTACAATGAGCAGTTCTTC.

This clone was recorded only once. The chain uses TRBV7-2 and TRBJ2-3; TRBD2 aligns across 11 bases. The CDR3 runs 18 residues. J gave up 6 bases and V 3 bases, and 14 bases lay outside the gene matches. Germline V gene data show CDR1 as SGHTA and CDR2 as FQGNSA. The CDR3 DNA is TGTGCCAGCAGCTTTGCTAGCGGGGGGCCTGGGGTTCGGGATACGCAGTATTTT. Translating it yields CASSFASGGPGVRDTQYF.

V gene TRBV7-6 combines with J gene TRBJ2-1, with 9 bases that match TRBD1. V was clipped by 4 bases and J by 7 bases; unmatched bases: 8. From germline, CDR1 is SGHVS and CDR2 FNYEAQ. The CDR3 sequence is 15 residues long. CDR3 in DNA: TGTGCCAGCAGCTCTTCAGGGGGGACAGGGAATGAGCAGTTCTTC. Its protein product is CASSSSGGTGNEQFF. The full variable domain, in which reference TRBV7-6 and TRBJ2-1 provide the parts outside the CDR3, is GAGVSQSPRYKVTKRGQDVALRCDPISGHVSLYWYRQALGQGPEFLTYFNYEAQQDKSGLPNDRFSAERPEGSISTLTIQRTEQRDSAMYRCASSSSGGTGNEQFFGPGTRLTVL.

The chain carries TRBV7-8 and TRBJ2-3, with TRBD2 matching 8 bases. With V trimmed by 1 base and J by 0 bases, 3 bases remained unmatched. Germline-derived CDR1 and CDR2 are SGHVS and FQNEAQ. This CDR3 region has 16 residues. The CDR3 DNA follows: TGTGCCAGCAGCTTAGGACTAGCGAGTAGCACAGATACGCAGTATTTT. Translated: CASSLGLASSTDTQYF.